These T cell receptor beta chains were read from a single sample in a study of cytomegalovirus exposure and HLA in healthy donors. Data came from immunoSEQ multiplex PCR; TCRdb stores just in-frame clones and leaves some out. The table shows some 100,000 clones, with about 72% occurring only once. The sequencing input was PBMCs. The receptors shown here come from a man between 50 and 59 years old in good health and CMV-seropositive. Each CDR3 is given with its conserved first and last residue. The D gene is left open where the match is weak. For some rows the clone size is stated as once, few or many, or as a class when expanded; others skip it.

>TRBV28|NA|NA|TRBJ2-7
TGTGCCAGCAGACCCGGACAGTCCTACGAGCAGTACTTC
CASRPGQSYEQYF
>TRBV27|NA|TRBD2|TRBJ2-1
TGTGCCAGCAGTTCCAGGACTAGCGGGAGTTCGTGGTTCTTC
CASSSRTSGSSWFF
>TRBV14|NA|NA|TRBJ2-7
TGTGCCAGCAGCCAAGACAGGTACTACGAGCAGTACTTC
CASSQDRYYEQYF
>TRBV5-1|once|NA|TRBJ2-7
TGCGCCAGCAGCCCCACAGGTCTCTACGAGCAGTACTTC
CASSPTGLYEQYF
>TRBV6-5|NA|NA|TRBJ2-2
TGTGCCAGCGGAGCCCAGCCAACCGGGGAGCTGTTTTTT
CASGAQPTGELFF
>TRBV19|NA|NA|TRBJ2-7
TGTGCCAGTAGTATTTCGGGCGGGACTTCCGAGCAGTACTTC
CASSISGGTSEQYF
>TRBV2|NA|NA|TRBJ2-5
TGTGCCAGTGCGAGGATCCAGGGGGGCGTGTGGGATCAGTACTTC
CASARIQGGVWDQYF
>TRBV2|NA|NA|TRBJ1-4
TGTGCCAGCAGCGAGCAGGGGTTGGATAATGAAAAACTGTTTTTT
CASSEQGLDNEKLFF
>TRBV15|NA|NA|TRBJ2-7
TGTGCCACCAGCAGAGTGGAGGGCCAGCAGCAGTACTTC
CATSRVEGQQQYF
>TRBV2|few|NA|TRBJ2-7
TGTGCCAGCAGTGAGGACAGCTCGATCTCCTACGAGCAGTACTTC
CASSEDSSISYEQYF
>TRBV14|NA|TRBD2|TRBJ2-7
TGTGCCAGCAGCCAGGTAGCGGGCCCTTACGAGCAGTACTTC
CASSQVAGPYEQYF
>TRBV9|NA|TRBD2|TRBJ2-2
TGTGCCAGCAGCGTAAATGCGGGGGAGTACACCGGGGAGCTGTTTTTT
CASSVNAGEYTGELFF
>TRBV7-2|NA|TRBD1|TRBJ1-4
TGTGCCAGCAGCGGCGGGACAGGGAGTGCAACTAATGAAAAACTGTTTTTT
CASSGGTGSATNEKLFF
>TRBV6-1|NA|NA|TRBJ2-3
TGTGCCAGCACAACAGGGTCCATGGATACGCAGTATTTT
CASTTGSMDTQYF
>TRBV15|NA|TRBD1|TRBJ2-7
TGTGCCACCAGCCAAGAGGAGGCAGGGGGCTACGAGCAGTACTTC
CATSQEEAGGYEQYF
>TRBV29-1|NA|NA|TRBJ2-6
TGCAGCGTTGGAGGGGGGGGACACGTTTCCTCTGGGGCCAACGTCCTGACTTTC
CSVGGGGHVSSGANVLTF
>TRBV25-1|NA|TRBD2|TRBJ2-3
TGTGCCAGCAGTGAAGAGCTAGCGGGATGGACAGATACGCAGTATTTT
CASSEELAGWTDTQYF